This T cell receptor beta chain derives from a study of T-cell reconstitution after alpha-beta-depleted transplantation in children. The library targeted TCRbeta and was prepared with unique molecular identifiers. One entry per CDR3 protein results from TCRdb running MiXCR on the PCR reads. The sample contains some 200,000 distinct CDR3 sequences, roughly 15% of which appear only once. The CDR3 length is 15 residues. This clonotype was observed at least ten times. The source of this sequence is a human donor who donated a stem cell graft to a child with acute lymphoblastic leukemia. The V gene is TRBV21-1, the J gene TRBJ2-1; the table calls TRBD1, which could not be checked here. TRBV21-1 is noted as a pseudogene. This material consisted of PBMCs from the stem cell graft donor, taken from the stem cell graft. The DNA of the CDR3 is TGTGCCAGCAACCAAACAGGGGGCGCTTTTTGTGAGCAGTTCTTC. Translation gives CASNQTGGAFCEQFF.